These 28 T cell receptor beta chains share one sample of origin, sequenced in a study of blood T cells in healthy people across ages. Using a J-beta primer mix together with a sample-barcoded 5' primer, a second PCR was run for roughly 6 to 11 cycles. Via MiXCR, TCRdb re-called the 5' RACE reads, giving one row per CDR3 protein. The profile covers over 600,000 distinct CDR3 sequences, with around 21% appearing a single time and around 3.4% taken by the ten largest. Sequenced: blood. The receptors come from a man in his sixties or seventies in good health.

The sample holds a few counts of this clonotype. The genes are TRBV6-6 and TRBJ2-7, with 9 positions matching TRBD1. Germline assignment: CDR1 MNHNY and CDR2 SVGAGI (reference sequence). This CDR3 has 16 amino acids. The V gene end was trimmed by 7 bases and the J gene end by 0 bases; junction bases not matched to a gene: 10. The CDR3 DNA reads TGTGCCAGCATCCCGGACAGGGGAAAAACCTCCTACGAGCAGTACTTC. It encodes CASIPDRGKTSYEQYF.

The CDR3 nucleotides read TGCGCCAGCAGCTTGGAACCGAGGACAGGGACAGATACGCAGTATTTT. It specifies CASSLEPRTGTDTQYF. This chain connects TRBV5-1 to TRBJ2-3, with 8 bases matching TRBD1. CDR1 SGHRS and CDR2 YFSETQ come from the germline V gene. The CDR3 extends over 16 amino acids. V lost 0 bases and J lost 3; bases outside the gene matches: 6.

This chain joins TRBV20-1 and TRBJ1-1; perhaps TRBD1 as D (6 bases). Germline V lookup: CDR1 DFQATT, CDR2 SNEGSKA (reference sequence). CDR3 length: 15 amino acids. The germline V and J ends were trimmed by 1 base and 2 bases, with 14 bases remaining between them. The CDR3 nucleotides are TGCAGTGCTAGAGTCCCCAGGGGAGTTAACACTGAAGCTTTCTTT. Its translation is CSARVPRGVNTEAFF.

The chain joins TRBV27 to TRBJ2-3, with TRBD2 matching 7 bases. This CDR3 has 16 amino acids. With V trimmed by 3 bases and J by 9 bases, 15 bases remained unmatched. Germline CDR1 is MNHEY and CDR2 is SMNVEV (reference sequence). The CDR3 loop reads CASSFWNKAGLGTQYF. CDR3 bases: TGTGCCAGCAGTTTTTGGAACAAAGCGGGATTGGGGACGCAGTATTTT.

The rearrangement uses TRBV5-4 and TRBJ2-2; tentatively, D is TRBD1 (6 bases). V was cut by 2 bases and J by 5 bases, with 13 bases left in between. Looked up from germline, CDR1 is SGHNT and CDR2 is YYREEE (reference sequence). The CDR3 is 15 residues long. The CDR3 is CASSFGGGGTGELFF. CDR3 sequence (DNA): TGTGCCAGCAGCTTTGGGGGCGGAGGAACCGGGGAGCTGTTTTTT.

The chain joins TRBV7-2 to TRBJ2-3; D may match TRBD1 or TRBD2 (5 bases each). Between the trimmed V and J ends, which lost 4 bases and 2 bases, there was a span of 13 bases. The CDR3 covers 15 residues. Per the germline V gene, CDR1 is SGHTA and CDR2 is FQGNSA. Here the CDR3 DNA reads TGTGCCAGCAGCTCAGACGGGACCTTCACAGATACGCAGTATTTT. It specifies CASSSDGTFTDTQYF.

The chain joins TRBV28 to TRBJ2-3, with TRBD2 identical over 7 bases. The CDR3 extends over 16 amino acids. With V trimmed by 7 bases and J by 1 base, 11 bases remained unmatched. Germline V gene sequence: CDR1 MDHEN, CDR2 SYDVKM. CDR3: CASNPSQRDGTDTQYF. The DNA of the CDR3 is TGTGCCAGCAACCCGTCTCAGCGGGACGGCACAGATACGCAGTATTTT.

This clonotype occurred a few times. J is TRBJ2-3 and V is TRBV12-3 or TRBV12-4; tentatively, D is TRBD1 or TRBD2 (5 bases each). Deletions cut 3 bases from V and 0 bases from J, with 13 bases between. The CDR3 has 16 amino acids. CDR3 protein: CASSLRGFTSTDTQYF. The CDR3, as DNA: TGTGCCAGCAGTTTGAGGGGATTTACTAGCACAGATACGCAGTATTTT.

The chain links TRBV29-1 to TRBJ2-4; possibly TRBD1 for D (6 bases). The CDR3 covers 12 residues. V lost 7 bases to trimming and J lost 7 bases, with 14 bases between them. The germline V gene has CDR1 SQVTM and CDR2 ANQGSEA. CDR3 region: CSALGTGNIQYF. The DNA of the CDR3 is TGCAGCGCCCTTGGAACAGGGAACATTCAGTACTTC. Combining the CDR3 with reference TRBV29-1 and TRBJ2-4 gives the whole variable domain SAVISQKPSRDICQRGTSLTIQCQVDSQVTMMFWYRQQPGQSLTLIATANQGSEATYESGFVIDKFPISRPNLTFSTLTVSNMSPEDSSIYLCSALGTGNIQYFGAGTRLSVL.

This clonotype was seen a handful of times. The V and J genes are TRBV5-1 and TRBJ2-5; tentative D call: TRBD2 (6 bases). The CDR3 is 16 residues long. Trimming stripped 4 bases from V and 2 bases from J, with 18 bases between. The germline V gene encodes CDR1 SGHRS and CDR2 YFSETQ. The chain's CDR3 is CASSATPGLTQETQYF. CDR3 coding DNA: TGCGCCAGCAGCGCGACTCCGGGACTCACACAAGAGACCCAGTACTTC.

This clonotype was counted a few times. The chain combines TRBV12-3 or TRBV12-4 with TRBJ1-2, with 10 bases matching TRBD1. This CDR3 is built from 14 residues. With 1 base clipped from V and 8 bases from J, the junction kept 4 bases outside the gene matches. The CDR3 DNA reads TGTGCCAGCAGTTTAGGGGACAGGGGACGGGGCTACACCTTC. This encodes CASSLGDRGRGYTF.

The table lists this clonotype with a few counts. The genes are TRBV6-1 and TRBJ2-7, with D uncertain. Trimming stripped 10 bases from V and 3 bases from J, with 16 bases between. Germline assignment: CDR1 MNHNS and CDR2 SASEGT. The CDR3 length is 13 residues. CDR3 sequence (DNA): TGTGCCACCAACCGGGTTCTCGGCTACGAGCAGTACTTC. It translates to CATNRVLGYEQYF.

This clonotype has ten or more counts. The rearrangement joins TRBV5-5 to TRBJ2-7, with 7 bases identical to TRBD2. Germline V lookup: CDR1 SGHKS, CDR2 YYEKEE (reference sequence). V trimming: 2 bases; J trimming: 3 bases; junction bases outside the gene matches: 14. The CDR3 consists of 17 residues. CDR3 sequence: CASSLVAAASGNYEQYF. Written as DNA, the CDR3 is TGTGCCAGCAGCTTAGTCGCGGCGGCTAGCGGAAACTACGAGCAGTACTTC.

This chain joins TRBV7-2 and TRBJ2-1; TRBD1 agrees at 9 bases. Germline lookup yields CDR1 SGHTA and CDR2 FQGNSA. This CDR3 is 15 amino acids long. After removal of 4 bases from V and 8 bases from J, the junction contained 9 bases not matched to a gene. CDR3 nucleotide sequence: TGTGCCAGCAGCTCGCAACTGGACAGGGGTGATGAGCAGTTCTTC. The encoded protein is CASSSQLDRGDEQFF.

This clonotype was counted ten times or more. This chain joins TRBV6-2 or TRBV6-3 and TRBJ1-1; D is ambiguous. Germline CDR1 and CDR2: MNHEY and SVGEGT. The CDR3 totals 11 residues. Trimming stripped 6 bases from V and 1 base from J, with 3 bases between. The CDR3 DNA follows: TGTGCCAGCAGCCGGAACACTGAAGCTTTCTTT. This sequence encodes CASSRNTEAFF.

This clonotype came up a few times. The genes are TRBV20-1 and TRBJ2-2, with 11 positions matching TRBD2. The germline CDR1 and CDR2 sequences are DFQATT and SNEGSKA (reference sequence). J gave up 4 bases and V 6 bases, and 4 bases lay outside the gene matches. This CDR3 comprises 14 residues. CDR3 bases: TGCAGTGCCGGGACTAGCGGAACCACCGGGGAGCTGTTTTTT. This encodes CSAGTSGTTGELFF.

This clonotype was detected many times. The rearrangement links TRBV5-6 to TRBJ2-6; D is unclear. The CDR3 is made up of 15 amino acids. The germline CDR1 and CDR2 sequences are SGHDT and YYEEEE. V lost 4 bases and J lost 0, with 8 bases in between. The CDR3 protein is CASSSWSSGANVLTF. The CDR3 coding sequence is TGTGCCAGCAGCAGCTGGAGCTCTGGGGCCAACGTCCTGACTTTC.

This clonotype was observed a handful of times. The chain employs TRBV4-3 and TRBJ2-5; tentative D call: TRBD1 (5 bases). V was cut by 2 bases and J by 5 bases, with 18 bases left in between. From germline, CDR1 is LGHNA and CDR2 YSLEER. CDR3 length: 16 amino acids. The CDR3 is CASSQRGRGVGETQYF. The CDR3 DNA sequence: TGCGCCAGCAGCCAACGCGGTAGGGGCGTAGGGGAGACCCAGTACTTC.

For the CDR3, the DNA is TGCAGTGCGACCCCCGGGACAGGGGGCGCACAGCCCCAGCATTTT. This gives the protein CSATPGTGGAQPQHF. The chain employs TRBV20-1 and TRBJ1-5, with 12 nucleotides matching TRBD1. The trim removed 6 bases at V and 7 bases at J, leaving 10 bases unmatched. The CDR3 is 15 amino acids. Germline V CDR1 and CDR2: DFQATT, SNEGSKA (reference sequence).

In this sample, this clonotype turned up many times. The chain couples TRBV28 to TRBJ2-1; 7 positions agree with TRBD2. The V gene's germline CDR1 is MDHEN and CDR2 SYDVKM. The V gene end was trimmed by 5 bases and the J gene end by 5 bases; junction bases not matched to a gene: 9. This CDR3 is 15 amino acids long. This chain's CDR3 is CASSPSGNSNNEQFF. The CDR3 coding sequence is TGTGCCAGCAGTCCGAGCGGGAACTCGAACAATGAGCAGTTCTTC.

J is TRBJ1-1 and V is TRBV28, with 7 bases aligning to TRBD1. This CDR3 region has 15 residues. Germline loops: CDR1 MDHEN, CDR2 SYDVKM. The V gene end was trimmed by 5 bases and the J gene end by 3 bases; junction bases not matched to a gene: 9. The CDR3 region has the DNA TGTGCCAGCAGTACCTGGGGGACAGACGACACTGAAGCTTTCTTT. Protein sequence: CASSTWGTDDTEAFF. Full variable domain (missing parts from reference TRBV28 and TRBJ1-1): DVKVTQSSRYLVKRTGEKVFLECVQDMDHENMFWYRQDPGLGLRLIYFSYDVKMKEKGDIPEGYSVSREKKERFSLILESASTNQTSMYLCASSTWGTDDTEAFFGQGTRLTVV.

This clonotype was seen a handful of times. The chain combines TRBV7-9 with TRBJ1-1; D gene ambiguous. Germline CDR1 and CDR2: SEHNR and FQNEAQ (reference sequence). The CDR3 totals 16 residues. Trimming shortened V by 4 bases and J by 1 base, and 16 bases separated the two germline ends. The CDR3 nucleotides are TGTGCCAGCAGCTCGACAAAAACCGGGAGGAACACTGAAGCTTTCTTT. This encodes CASSSTKTGRNTEAFF.

The rearrangement uses TRBV9 and TRBJ2-2; D perhaps matches TRBD1 (5 bases). CDR3 length: 13 residues. The germline V and J ends were trimmed by 3 bases and 7 bases, with 10 bases remaining between them. Germline loops: CDR1 SGDLS, CDR2 YYNGEE. The CDR3 loop reads CASSDTGFGELFF. In nucleotides, the CDR3 is TGTGCCAGCAGCGATACAGGATTCGGGGAGCTGTTTTTT.

Only a few counts were recorded for this clonotype. The chain couples TRBV3-1 to TRBJ2-1; a possible D gene is TRBD1 (7 bases). CDR3 length equals 15 residues. The V gene's germline CDR1 is LGHDT and CDR2 YNNKEL (reference sequence). Trimming removed 6 bases from V and 1 base from J, with 13 bases in between. The CDR3 spells CASRASGGSYNEQFF. The CDR3 DNA is TGTGCCAGCAGGGCTTCAGGGGGGTCCTACAATGAGCAGTTCTTC.

This clonotype was counted only a few times. V and J are TRBV9 and TRBJ2-3, with unresolved D. Trimming took off 3 bases at V and 4 bases at J, with 9 bases between the two ends. There are 13 residues in the CDR3. The germline gives CDR1 SGDLS, CDR2 YYNGEE. CDR3 sequence (DNA): TGTGCCAGCAGCGCCCCCTCTCCAGATACGCAGTATTTT. Translation gives CASSAPSPDTQYF. The complete variable domain, with remaining parts taken from reference TRBV9 and TRBJ2-3, reads DSGVTQTPKHLITATGQRVTLRCSPRSGDLSVYWYQQSLDQGLQFLIQYYNGEERAKGNILERFSAQQFPDLHSELNLSSLELGDSALYFCASSAPSPDTQYFGPGTRLTVL.

The chain uses TRBV6-4 and TRBJ2-3; the D gene is possibly TRBD1 (5 bases). The CDR3 extends over 15 amino acids. The V and J ends lost 0 bases and 2 bases respectively, with 9 bases between them. Germline V lookup: CDR1 MRHNA, CDR2 SNTAGT. CDR3 sequence: CASSDSQGYTDTQYF. CDR3 DNA sequence: TGTGCCAGCAGTGACTCCCAGGGCTACACAGATACGCAGTATTTT.

A few counts support this clonotype. The chain employs TRBV14 and TRBJ2-3, with TRBD2 as a possible D gene (6 bases). V lost 1 base and J lost 5, with 16 bases in between. Germline CDR1 is SGHDN and CDR2 is FVKESK. The CDR3 has 16 amino acids. The CDR3: CASSQVAAGLGDTQYF. The CDR3 DNA reads as TGTGCCAGCAGCCAAGTCGCGGCGGGATTAGGAGATACGCAGTATTTT.

The rearrangement uses TRBV29-1 and TRBJ2-7; D uncertain. Per the germline V gene, CDR1 is SQVTM and CDR2 is ANQGSEA. The CDR3 sequence is 11 residues long. V lost 0 bases and J 4 bases, leaving 4 bases between the germline ends. The CDR3 DNA is TGCAGCGTTGAAGATGATTACGAGCAGTACTTC. Translation gives CSVEDDYEQYF.